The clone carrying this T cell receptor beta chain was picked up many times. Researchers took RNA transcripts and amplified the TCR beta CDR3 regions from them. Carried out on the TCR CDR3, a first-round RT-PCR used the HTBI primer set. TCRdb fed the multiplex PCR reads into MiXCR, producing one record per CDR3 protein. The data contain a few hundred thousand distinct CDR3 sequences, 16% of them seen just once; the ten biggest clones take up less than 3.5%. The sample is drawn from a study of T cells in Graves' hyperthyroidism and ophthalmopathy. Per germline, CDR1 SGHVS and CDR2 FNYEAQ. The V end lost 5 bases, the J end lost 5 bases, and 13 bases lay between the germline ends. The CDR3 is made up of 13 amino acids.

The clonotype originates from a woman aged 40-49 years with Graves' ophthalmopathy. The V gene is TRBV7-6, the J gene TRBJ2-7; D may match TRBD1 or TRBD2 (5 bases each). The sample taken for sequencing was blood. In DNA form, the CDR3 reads TGTGCCAGCAGCCCATTGAGGGGCGACGAGCAGTACTTC. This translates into CASSPLRGDEQYF. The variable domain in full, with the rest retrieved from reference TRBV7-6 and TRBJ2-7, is GAGVSQSPRYKVTKRGQDVALRCDPISGHVSLYWYRQALGQGPEFLTYFNYEAQQDKSGLPNDRFSAERPEGSISTLTIQRTEQRDSAMYRCASSPLRGDEQYFGPGTRLTVT.